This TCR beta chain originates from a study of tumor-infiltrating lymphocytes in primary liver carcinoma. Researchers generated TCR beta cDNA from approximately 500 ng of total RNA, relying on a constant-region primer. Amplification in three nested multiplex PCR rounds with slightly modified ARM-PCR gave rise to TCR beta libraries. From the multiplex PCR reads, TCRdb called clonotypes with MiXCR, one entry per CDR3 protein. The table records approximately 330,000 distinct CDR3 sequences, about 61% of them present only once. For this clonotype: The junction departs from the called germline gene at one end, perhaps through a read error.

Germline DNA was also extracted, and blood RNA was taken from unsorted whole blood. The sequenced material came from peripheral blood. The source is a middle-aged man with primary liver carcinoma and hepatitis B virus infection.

This chain's CDR3 is CTSSFLGVGANVLTF. The DNA of the CDR3 is TGCACCAGCAGCTTTCTAGGGGTCGGGGCCAACGTCCTGACTTTC. This chain connects TRBV5-1 to TRBJ2-6; TRBD1 might be the D (5 bases). Looked up from germline, CDR1 is SGHRS and CDR2 is YFSETQ. CDR3 length: 15 residues.